This T cell receptor (beta chain) was documented in a study of T cell changes during pregnancy in multiple sclerosis (dated by TCRdb to between 2018 and 2020). General notes on the study: In women with multiple sclerosis, the researchers looked at how the T cell repertoire shifted as pregnancy progressed.

Concerning this clone: Its recognized antigen is unknown. No per-base quality is available; no much larger clone lies one base away.

Preparation of the library involved the immunoSEQ multiplex PCR assay. Imported from immuneACCESS, the table was reduced by TCRdb to in-frame sequences with V and J called. These copies leave out some clones; in studies compared against another copy, an unresolved V gene accounts for under half, and the cause of the remainder is not known. The sample table shows around 26,000 clones, and more than 75% are seen once. About 0.68% of the sample rests with the top ten. From the germline V gene, CDR1 is SGDLS and CDR2 is YYNGEE. The CDR3 covers 13 residues, taking in both the cysteine and the phenylalanine. Just CDR3 DNA is preserved here, 39 bases in frame from base 1. Trimming costs V 1 base and J 5 bases, and their ends lie 9 bases apart.

The chain employs TRBV9 and TRBJ2-5; tentative D gene TRBD2, with 6 bases matching. The receptor's source is a female donor in good health, enrolled as a control in a pregnancy study. Sequenced material: CD4+ T cells from peripheral blood mononuclear cells, taken in the first trimester of pregnancy. The nucleotides are TGTGCCAGCAGCGTAATGCGGGGTGAGACCCAGTACTTC. Protein translation: CASSVMRGETQYF. Supplemented by the reference TRBV9 and TRBJ2-5 proteins around the CDR3, the complete variable domain is DSGVTQTPKHLITATGQRVTLRCSPRSGDLSVYWYQQSLDQGLQFLIQYYNGEERAKGNILERFSAQQFPDLHSELNLSSLELGDSALYFCASSVMRGETQYFGPGTRLLVL.